These 5 T cell receptor beta chains were sequenced from one sample in a study of T cell repertoires in cytomegalovirus infection. Their antigen targets remain unknown. TCRdb used MiXCR to reprocess the reads, holding one entry per CDR3 protein. Of about 770,000 distinct CDR3 sequences in the sample, about 29% were seen once. This specimen was cultured CD8+ T cells from PBMCs, taken from culture after CMV antigen stimulation. All receptors come from a human donor in good health (CMV status not recorded). Some clones in this sample may be carry-over from other donors' samples.

The chain couples TRBV11-2 to TRBJ2-1, with 7 nucleotides matching TRBD1. This CDR3 is 17 amino acids long. Germline CDR1 is SGHAT and CDR2 is FQNNGV. V was clipped by 0 bases and J by 2 bases; unmatched bases: 7. CDR3 bases: TGTGCCAGCAGCTTAGAATATCAAGGGGGCCCCTACAATGAGCAGTTCTTC. Protein product: CASSLEYQGGPYNEQFF. Together with reference TRBV11-2 and TRBJ2-1, the CDR3 gives the full variable domain: EAGVAQSPRYKIIEKRQSVAFWCNPISGHATLYWYQQILGQGPKLLIQFQNNGVVDDSQLPKDRFSAERLKGVDSTLKIQPAKLEDSAVYLCASSLEYQGGPYNEQFFGPGTRLTVL.

In its sample, this clonotype was seen a few times. V and J are TRBV19 and TRBJ1-1; TRBD1 matches at 8 bases. CDR1 is LNHDA, CDR2 SQIVND, per germline (reference sequence). The CDR3 consists of 15 residues. Trimming at V came to 7 bases and at J to 1 base, leaving 8 bases not matched to a gene. CDR3 region: CASNDWTGRNTEAFF. CDR3 DNA: TGTGCCAGTAATGATTGGACAGGGAGGAACACTGAAGCTTTCTTT.

Ten or more counts support this clonotype. This chain uses TRBV7-9 with TRBJ2-1, with no clear D. The CDR3 consists of 12 residues. The germline V and J ends were trimmed by 3 bases and 8 bases, with 8 bases remaining between them. Germline V lookup: CDR1 SEHNR, CDR2 FQNEAQ (reference sequence). The CDR3 sequence is CASSLLGHEQFF. The DNA for the CDR3 is TGTGCCAGCAGCTTGTTGGGCCATGAGCAGTTCTTC. The full variable domain, its missing parts supplied by reference TRBV7-9 and TRBJ2-1, is DTGVSQNPRHKITKRGQNVTFRCDPISEHNRLYWYRQTLGQGPEFLTYFQNEAQLEKSRLLSDRFSAERPKGSFSTLEIQRTEQGDSAMYLCASSLLGHEQFFGPGTRLTVL.

This sequence joins TRBV5-8 and TRBJ1-5; D might be TRBD1 (6 bases). This CDR3 is 16 amino acids long. CDR1 is SGHTS and CDR2 is YDEGEE in the germline V gene. V was pared by 4 bases and J by 1 base, with 15 bases between. CDR3 nucleotides: TGTGCCAGCAGCCTCGAGACCGGGGGCAGCAATCAGCCCCAGCATTTT. This encodes CASSLETGGSNQPQHF.

The rearrangement joins TRBV2 to TRBJ2-5; TRBD1 aligns across 7 bases. The CDR3 length is 16 residues. Looked up from germline, CDR1 is SNHLY and CDR2 is FYNNEI. Trimming took 1 base from V and 7 from J; bases not matched to a gene: 12. The CDR3 is CASSEDPGTAPGTQYF. CDR3 nucleotides: TGTGCCAGCAGTGAAGACCCCGGGACAGCCCCTGGGACCCAGTACTTC.